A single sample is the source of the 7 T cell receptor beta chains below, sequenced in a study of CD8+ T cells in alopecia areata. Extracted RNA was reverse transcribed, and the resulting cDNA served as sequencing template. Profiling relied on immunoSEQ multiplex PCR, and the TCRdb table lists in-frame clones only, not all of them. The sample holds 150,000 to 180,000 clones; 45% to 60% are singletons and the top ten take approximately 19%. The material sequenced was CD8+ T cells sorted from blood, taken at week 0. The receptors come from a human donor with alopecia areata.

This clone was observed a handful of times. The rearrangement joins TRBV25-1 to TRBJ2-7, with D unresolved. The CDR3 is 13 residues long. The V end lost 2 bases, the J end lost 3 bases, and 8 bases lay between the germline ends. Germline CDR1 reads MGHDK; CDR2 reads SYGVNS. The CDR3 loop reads CASSEEGIYEQYF. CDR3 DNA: TGTGCCAGCAGTGAAGAAGGAATCTACGAGCAGTACTTC.

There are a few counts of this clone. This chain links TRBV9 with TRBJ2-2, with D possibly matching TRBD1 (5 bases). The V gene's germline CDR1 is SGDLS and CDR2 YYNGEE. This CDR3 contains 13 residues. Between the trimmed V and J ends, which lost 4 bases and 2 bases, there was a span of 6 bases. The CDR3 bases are TGTGCCAGCAGCAGGACAAACACCGGGGAGCTGTTTTTT. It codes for CASSRTNTGELFF. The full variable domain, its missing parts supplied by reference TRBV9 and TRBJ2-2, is DSGVTQTPKHLITATGQRVTLRCSPRSGDLSVYWYQQSLDQGLQFLIQYYNGEERAKGNILERFSAQQFPDLHSELNLSSLELGDSALYFCASSRTNTGELFFGEGSRLTVL.

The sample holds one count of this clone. In DNA, the CDR3 is TGTGCCAGCAGCTCCGAGGGGAGAAATCAGCCCCAGCATTTT. Its protein is CASSSEGRNQPQHF. The rearrangement uses TRBV7-9 and TRBJ1-5, with D possibly matching TRBD1 (5 bases). This CDR3 region has 14 residues. From germline, CDR1 is SEHNR and CDR2 FQNEAQ (reference sequence). Deletions cut 4 bases from V and 4 bases from J, with 11 bases between.

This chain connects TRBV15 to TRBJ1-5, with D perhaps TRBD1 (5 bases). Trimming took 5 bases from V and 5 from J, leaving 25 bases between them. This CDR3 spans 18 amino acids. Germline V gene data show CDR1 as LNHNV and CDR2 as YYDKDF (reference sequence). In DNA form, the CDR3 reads TGTGCCACCAGCCCTCGTCGGTTTATGGGGACTGAAGATCAGCCCCAGCATTTT. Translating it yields CATSPRRFMGTEDQPQHF.

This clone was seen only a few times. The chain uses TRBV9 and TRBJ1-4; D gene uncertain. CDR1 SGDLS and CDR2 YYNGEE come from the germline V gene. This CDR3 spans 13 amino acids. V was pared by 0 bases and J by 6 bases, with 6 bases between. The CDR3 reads CASSVVPYEKLFF. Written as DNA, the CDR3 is TGTGCCAGCAGCGTAGTTCCTTATGAAAAACTGTTTTTT.

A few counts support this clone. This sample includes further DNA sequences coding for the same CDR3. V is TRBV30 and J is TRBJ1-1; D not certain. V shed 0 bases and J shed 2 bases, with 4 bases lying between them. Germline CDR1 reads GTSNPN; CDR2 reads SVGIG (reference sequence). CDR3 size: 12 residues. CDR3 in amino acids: CAWSVRNTEAFF. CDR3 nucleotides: TGTGCCTGGAGTGTACGAAACACTGAAGCTTTCTTT.

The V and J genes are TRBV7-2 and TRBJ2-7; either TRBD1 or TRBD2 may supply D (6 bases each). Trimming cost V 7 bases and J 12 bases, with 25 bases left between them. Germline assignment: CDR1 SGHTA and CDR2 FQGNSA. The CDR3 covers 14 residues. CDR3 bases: TGTGCCAGCACTCTGGGGGCGGGGATGACTCAGTTGTACTTC. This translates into CASTLGAGMTQLYF.